In its sample, the clone carrying this TCR beta chain was seen a few times. The source of the sample is a study of T cells in Graves' hyperthyroidism and ophthalmopathy. Using RNA transcripts as the source, TCR beta CDR3 regions were amplified. With the HTBI primer set, the TCR CDR3 went through a first round of RT-PCR. Each CDR3 protein is one row after TCRdb ran MiXCR on the multiplex PCR reads. The sample carries fewer than 400,000 distinct CDR3 sequences, roughly 13% recorded once. The germline V gene encodes CDR1 ENHRY and CDR2 SYGVKD. This CDR3 contains 12 residues. V was shortened by 2 bases and J by 4 bases, with 4 bases between the two germline ends.

The source of this sequence is a man over 45 with Graves' ophthalmopathy. This chain links TRBV10-3 with TRBJ2-3; D call uncertain. Sequencing input: blood. CDR3 in amino acids: CAISESPDTQYF. In DNA form, the CDR3 reads TGTGCCATCAGTGAGAGCCCAGATACGCAGTATTTT.